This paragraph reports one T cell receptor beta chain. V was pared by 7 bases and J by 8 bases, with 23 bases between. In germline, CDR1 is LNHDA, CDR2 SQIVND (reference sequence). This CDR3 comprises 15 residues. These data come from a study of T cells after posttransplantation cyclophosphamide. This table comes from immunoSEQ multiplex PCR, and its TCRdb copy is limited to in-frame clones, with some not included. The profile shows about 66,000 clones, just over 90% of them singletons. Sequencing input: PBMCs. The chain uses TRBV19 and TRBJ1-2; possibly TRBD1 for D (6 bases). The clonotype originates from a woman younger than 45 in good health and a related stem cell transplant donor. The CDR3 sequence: CASKPAQGRTWGYTF. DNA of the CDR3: TGTGCCAGTAAACCCGCGCAGGGGCGTACGTGGGGCTACACCTTC.